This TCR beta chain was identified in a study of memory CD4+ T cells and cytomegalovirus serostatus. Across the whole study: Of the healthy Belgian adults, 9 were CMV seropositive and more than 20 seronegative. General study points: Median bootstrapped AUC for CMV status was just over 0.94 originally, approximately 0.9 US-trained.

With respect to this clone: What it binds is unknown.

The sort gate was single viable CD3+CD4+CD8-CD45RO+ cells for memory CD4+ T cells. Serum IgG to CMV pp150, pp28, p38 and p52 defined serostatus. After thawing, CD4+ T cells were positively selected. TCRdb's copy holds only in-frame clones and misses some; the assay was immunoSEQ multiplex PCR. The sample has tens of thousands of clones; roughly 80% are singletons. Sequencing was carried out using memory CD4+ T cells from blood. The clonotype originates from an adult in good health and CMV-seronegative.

The CDR3 DNA is TGTGCCAGCAGCGAGGGGATTAATGAAAAACTGTTTTTT. This gives the protein CASSEGINEKLFF. The gene calls are TRBV18 and TRBJ1-4; D is possibly TRBD1 (5 bases). The CDR3 consists of 13 residues. Germline lookup yields CDR1 KGHSH and CDR2 LQKENI. The V and J ends lost 8 bases and 4 bases respectively, with 11 bases between them.